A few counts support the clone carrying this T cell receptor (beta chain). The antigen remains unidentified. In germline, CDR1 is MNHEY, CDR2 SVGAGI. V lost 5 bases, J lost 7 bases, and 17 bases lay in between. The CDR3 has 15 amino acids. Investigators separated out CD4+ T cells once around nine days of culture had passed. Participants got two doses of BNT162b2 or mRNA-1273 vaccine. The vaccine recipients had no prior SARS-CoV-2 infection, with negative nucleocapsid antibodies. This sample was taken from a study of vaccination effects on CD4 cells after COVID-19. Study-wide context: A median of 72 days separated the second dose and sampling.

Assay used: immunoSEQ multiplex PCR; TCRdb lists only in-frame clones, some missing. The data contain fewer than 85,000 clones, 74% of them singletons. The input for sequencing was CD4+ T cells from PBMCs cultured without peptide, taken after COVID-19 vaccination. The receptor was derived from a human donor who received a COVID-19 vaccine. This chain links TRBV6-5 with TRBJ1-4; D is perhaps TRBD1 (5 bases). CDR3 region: CASSTPGLGREKLFF. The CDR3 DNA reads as TGTGCCAGCAGTACCCCGGGACTAGGACGTGAAAAACTGTTTTTT.